A selection of T cell receptor beta chains follows, all from one sample in a study of identical twins. TCRdb reprocessed the 5' RACE reads via MiXCR and lists one record per CDR3 protein. The sample has 200,000 to 300,000 distinct CDR3 sequences; 7.5% are singletons. The same data also went into a second study, on yellow fever vaccine responses in identical twins.

Sequenced material: CD8+ T cells sorted from blood. The receptors were sampled from a woman between 18 and 30 years old in good health. The CDR3 runs from the conserved cysteine through the conserved F or W. The D gene is left open where the match is weak. The size of a clone is reported for some rows only, either as once, few or many, or as a class for expanded clones.

CDR3nt: TGTGCCAGCGCTAAGAGTGGGGGAGGCTCCTACGAGCAGTACTTC
CDR3aa: CASAKSGGGSYEQYF
d_gene: NA
abundance: NA
j_gene: TRBJ2-7
v_gene: TRBV7-8

CDR3nt: TGTGCCAGCAGCTTAGCATCTAGCGGGGGGAGGGGTGAGCAGTTCTTC
CDR3aa: CASSLASSGGRGEQFF
d_gene: TRBD2
abundance: few
j_gene: TRBJ2-1
v_gene: TRBV7-9

CDR3nt: TGCTGTGCTCCTCTTTCGTATAGCGGAGCCCCCTACGAGCAGTACTTC
CDR3aa: CCAPLSYSGAPYEQYF
d_gene: NA
abundance: NA
j_gene: TRBJ2-7
v_gene: TRBV20-1

CDR3nt: TGTGCCAGCAGTACTGGGGTACAACTGTTTTTT
CDR3aa: CASSTGVQLFF
d_gene: NA
abundance: NA
j_gene: TRBJ1-4
v_gene: TRBV28

CDR3nt: TGTGCCAGCAGCTTAGGGCGTAGTCTGGGTATGGATGAGCAGTTCTTC
CDR3aa: CASSLGRSLGMDEQFF
d_gene: NA
abundance: NA
j_gene: TRBJ2-1
v_gene: TRBV7-6

CDR3nt: TGTGCCAGCAGCTTGGAATCTTGGGAGACCCAGTACTTC
CDR3aa: CASSLESWETQYF
d_gene: NA
abundance: NA
j_gene: TRBJ2-5
v_gene: TRBV5-6

CDR3nt: TGTGCCAGCAGCCCCTGGGACAGGGGAGGGGAGACCCAGTACTTC
CDR3aa: CASSPWDRGGETQYF
d_gene: TRBD1
abundance: once
j_gene: TRBJ2-5
v_gene: TRBV7-7

CDR3nt: TGCGCCAGCATGGTGACAGGGAAGTACGAGCAGTACTTC
CDR3aa: CASMVTGKYEQYF
d_gene: TRBD1
abundance: few
j_gene: TRBJ2-7
v_gene: TRBV10-2

CDR3nt: TGTGCCAGCAGTGACCGCTACTCCTACGAGCAGTACTTC
CDR3aa: CASSDRYSYEQYF
d_gene: NA
abundance: few
j_gene: TRBJ2-7
v_gene: TRBV25-1

CDR3nt: TGTGCCAGTAGTTCGGGGTTTGTTCAGCCCCAGCATTTT
CDR3aa: CASSSGFVQPQHF
d_gene: NA
abundance: NA
j_gene: TRBJ1-5
v_gene: TRBV19

CDR3nt: TGTGCCAGCAGCCAAGATGAGGGAAACTATGGCTACACCTTC
CDR3aa: CASSQDEGNYGYTF
d_gene: NA
abundance: NA
j_gene: TRBJ1-2
v_gene: TRBV3-1

CDR3nt: TGTGCCAGCAGCCCTCGGCTGAACACTGAAGCTTTCTTT
CDR3aa: CASSPRLNTEAFF
d_gene: NA
abundance: many
j_gene: TRBJ1-1
v_gene: TRBV7-6

CDR3nt: TGTGCCAGCACAGGGGCAGCCACAGATACGCAGTATTTT
CDR3aa: CASTGAATDTQYF
d_gene: NA
abundance: NA
j_gene: TRBJ2-3
v_gene: TRBV27

CDR3nt: TGTGCCAGCAGTCCTCGAGGACAGGTCGGTAATTCACCCCTCCACTTT
CDR3aa: CASSPRGQVGNSPLHF
d_gene: TRBD1
abundance: few
j_gene: TRBJ1-6
v_gene: TRBV12-3/TRBV12-4

CDR3nt: TGTGCCAGCAGCTCAGGGATAGCGGGGGGGTTCTACAATGAGCAGTTCTTC
CDR3aa: CASSSGIAGGFYNEQFF
d_gene: TRBD2
abundance: NA
j_gene: TRBJ2-1
v_gene: TRBV7-9

CDR3nt: TGTGCCAGCAGTCGCGACAGCTCGAACACCGGGGAGCTGTTTTTT
CDR3aa: CASSRDSSNTGELFF
d_gene: NA
abundance: NA
j_gene: TRBJ2-2
v_gene: TRBV2

CDR3nt: TGTGCCAGCGAAATACTTGGGGGACTAGAGGGCCTCCTCTACGAGCAGTACTTC
CDR3aa: CASEILGGLEGLLYEQYF
d_gene: TRBD2
abundance: NA
j_gene: TRBJ2-7
v_gene: TRBV6-4

CDR3nt: TGCGCCAGCAGCCAAGAAGCGGGGGAGACAGCTAACACTGAAGCTTTCTTT
CDR3aa: CASSQEAGETANTEAFF
d_gene: NA
abundance: many
j_gene: TRBJ1-1
v_gene: TRBV4-1

CDR3nt: TGTGCCAGCGGCGTACCATTTGGGGGCTACGAGCAGTACTTC
CDR3aa: CASGVPFGGYEQYF
d_gene: NA
abundance: NA
j_gene: TRBJ2-7
v_gene: TRBV9

CDR3nt: TGTGCCAGCAGCCAGGGGGGACTAGCGGGAAAAAATGAGCAGTTCTTC
CDR3aa: CASSQGGLAGKNEQFF
d_gene: TRBD2
abundance: few
j_gene: TRBJ2-1
v_gene: TRBV3-1

CDR3nt: TGTGCCAGCAGTTTGACAGGGTTCTACGAGCAGTACTTC
CDR3aa: CASSLTGFYEQYF
d_gene: TRBD1
abundance: many
j_gene: TRBJ2-7
v_gene: TRBV12-3/TRBV12-4

CDR3nt: TGTGCCAGCAGTTCCCCGCGGGTGTACGAGCAGTACTTC
CDR3aa: CASSSPRVYEQYF
d_gene: NA
abundance: many
j_gene: TRBJ2-7
v_gene: TRBV12-3/TRBV12-4

CDR3nt: TGCGCCAGCAGCTCAAGATTGTCACCCGAAGGGGGCAGTTACAATGAGCAGTTCTTC
CDR3aa: CASSSRLSPEGGSYNEQFF
d_gene: TRBD1
abundance: few
j_gene: TRBJ2-1
v_gene: TRBV5-1

CDR3nt: TGCGCCAGCAGCTTTGACAGGGATACCACCGGGGAGCTGTTTTTT
CDR3aa: CASSFDRDTTGELFF
d_gene: TRBD1
abundance: NA
j_gene: TRBJ2-2
v_gene: TRBV5-1

CDR3nt: TGTGCCAGCAGCCCCGGGGCGGGATGGACAGATACGCAGTATTTT
CDR3aa: CASSPGAGWTDTQYF
d_gene: NA
abundance: few
j_gene: TRBJ2-3
v_gene: TRBV7-3

CDR3nt: TGTGCCAGCAGCTCGGTAGCCAAAAACATTCAGTACTTC
CDR3aa: CASSSVAKNIQYF
d_gene: NA
abundance: few
j_gene: TRBJ2-4
v_gene: TRBV12-3/TRBV12-4

CDR3nt: TGTGCCAGCAGTGACCGACAGGGCCGGGGCACAGATACGCAGTATTTT
CDR3aa: CASSDRQGRGTDTQYF
d_gene: TRBD1
abundance: few
j_gene: TRBJ2-3
v_gene: TRBV2

CDR3nt: TGTGCCAGCAGTTCCGCTGGACAGGGTACCTACGAGCAGTACTTC
CDR3aa: CASSSAGQGTYEQYF
d_gene: TRBD1
abundance: few
j_gene: TRBJ2-7
v_gene: TRBV27

CDR3nt: TGCGCCAGCAGCTTGGCAGGGGGTTTCGCTGAAGCTTTCTTT
CDR3aa: CASSLAGGFAEAFF
d_gene: TRBD1
abundance: many
j_gene: TRBJ1-1
v_gene: TRBV5-1

CDR3nt: TGTGCCACCAGGGGCCATCTAGTTTTACCGAACACCGGGGAGCTGTTTTTT
CDR3aa: CATRGHLVLPNTGELFF
d_gene: NA
abundance: few
j_gene: TRBJ2-2
v_gene: TRBV7-6

CDR3nt: TGTGCCAGCAGCTTAGAGGCATCAGGCCGGAGCATTCAGTACTTC
CDR3aa: CASSLEASGRSIQYF
d_gene: NA
abundance: few
j_gene: TRBJ2-4
v_gene: TRBV7-2

CDR3nt: TGCGCCAGCAGCCAAGAACCGGGAGGGGGCACCGGGGAGCTGTTTTTT
CDR3aa: CASSQEPGGGTGELFF
d_gene: TRBD2
abundance: few
j_gene: TRBJ2-2
v_gene: TRBV4-1

CDR3nt: TGTGCCAGCAGTTTTACCCCAGGGACTAGCGGGAGGGTGAACAATGAGCAGTTCTTC
CDR3aa: CASSFTPGTSGRVNNEQFF
d_gene: TRBD2
abundance: many
j_gene: TRBJ2-1
v_gene: TRBV12-3/TRBV12-4

CDR3nt: TGCGCCAGCGGACAGGGGTACACTGAAGCTTTCTTT
CDR3aa: CASGQGYTEAFF
d_gene: TRBD1
abundance: many
j_gene: TRBJ1-1
v_gene: TRBV4-1

CDR3nt: TGTGCCAGCAGGGTAGCAGTTTCTAGCACAGATACGCAGTATTTT
CDR3aa: CASRVAVSSTDTQYF
d_gene: NA
abundance: NA
j_gene: TRBJ2-3
v_gene: TRBV7-6

CDR3nt: TGTGCCAGCAGCCCAAACAGGGGGCTCCTACTTGAAGCTTTCTTT
CDR3aa: CASSPNRGLLLEAFF
d_gene: TRBD1
abundance: few
j_gene: TRBJ1-1
v_gene: TRBV4-2

CDR3nt: TGTGCCAGCAGCTTTGTCAGGGGGCTGGATACGCAGTATTTT
CDR3aa: CASSFVRGLDTQYF
d_gene: TRBD1
abundance: few
j_gene: TRBJ2-3
v_gene: TRBV12-3/TRBV12-4

CDR3nt: TGTGCCAGCAGCCACCTGGGTGAGCAGTACTTC
CDR3aa: CASSHLGEQYF
d_gene: NA
abundance: NA
j_gene: TRBJ2-7
v_gene: TRBV3-1

CDR3nt: TGTGCCAGCAGCTTAACCGGGGCGGATCAGCCCCAGCATTTT
CDR3aa: CASSLTGADQPQHF
d_gene: NA
abundance: many
j_gene: TRBJ1-5
v_gene: TRBV7-9

CDR3nt: TGCGCCAGCAGCCAAGTAGCTACCGGCAATGAGCAGTTCTTC
CDR3aa: CASSQVATGNEQFF
d_gene: NA
abundance: few
j_gene: TRBJ2-1
v_gene: TRBV4-1

CDR3nt: TGTGCCAGCAGCTTGCGAGTGGGACCGAACACCGGGGAGCTGTTTTTT
CDR3aa: CASSLRVGPNTGELFF
d_gene: NA
abundance: few
j_gene: TRBJ2-2
v_gene: TRBV5-6

CDR3nt: TGTGCCAGCAGTTGGAGACAGGGGGCCTTAGAGACCCAGTACTTC
CDR3aa: CASSWRQGALETQYF
d_gene: TRBD1
abundance: many
j_gene: TRBJ2-5
v_gene: TRBV12-3/TRBV12-4

CDR3nt: TGCGCCAGCAGCTTGGATTTTGGGTCGAACGAGCAGTACTTC
CDR3aa: CASSLDFGSNEQYF
d_gene: NA
abundance: many
j_gene: TRBJ2-7
v_gene: TRBV5-1

CDR3nt: TGTGCCAGCAGTGGGGGACTAGCGGGAGGGCCCTACAATGAGCAGTTCTTC
CDR3aa: CASSGGLAGGPYNEQFF
d_gene: TRBD2
abundance: few
j_gene: TRBJ2-1
v_gene: TRBV2

CDR3nt: TGCAGCGTTGAAGTAGACAGCCCCTACGAGCAGTACTTC
CDR3aa: CSVEVDSPYEQYF
d_gene: NA
abundance: many
j_gene: TRBJ2-7
v_gene: TRBV29-1

CDR3nt: TGTGCCGGTGTTTCCGGGACGTCGTATGGCTACACCTTC
CDR3aa: CAGVSGTSYGYTF
d_gene: NA
abundance: few
j_gene: TRBJ1-2
v_gene: TRBV6-1

CDR3nt: TGTGCCACCAGTGACTTACAGGGAGGGTACAATGAGCAGTTCTTC
CDR3aa: CATSDLQGGYNEQFF
d_gene: NA
abundance: NA
j_gene: TRBJ2-1
v_gene: TRBV24-1

CDR3nt: TGTGCCAGCATCAGTCAGGCCTCCTACGAGCAGTACTTC
CDR3aa: CASISQASYEQYF
d_gene: NA
abundance: NA
j_gene: TRBJ2-7
v_gene: TRBV2

CDR3nt: TGTGCCAGCTCACCACAAGACACGGTCAATGAGCAGTTCTTC
CDR3aa: CASSPQDTVNEQFF
d_gene: NA
abundance: NA
j_gene: TRBJ2-1
v_gene: TRBV18

CDR3nt: TGTGCCAGCAGTTTCCTAGGGACTAGCGCGTACAATGAGCAGTTCTTC
CDR3aa: CASSFLGTSAYNEQFF
d_gene: TRBD2
abundance: many
j_gene: TRBJ2-1
v_gene: TRBV12-3/TRBV12-4

CDR3nt: TGTGCCAGCAGCTTTGGGCCTCGGGGCAATCAGCCCCAGCATTTT
CDR3aa: CASSFGPRGNQPQHF
d_gene: NA
abundance: few
j_gene: TRBJ1-5
v_gene: TRBV7-2

CDR3nt: TGCAGTGCTAGAGATGCAGAATCTAGCACAGATACGCAGTATTTT
CDR3aa: CSARDAESSTDTQYF
d_gene: NA
abundance: few
j_gene: TRBJ2-3
v_gene: TRBV20-1

CDR3nt: TGTGCCAGCATCCGGACAGGGGGAAACACCATATATTTT
CDR3aa: CASIRTGGNTIYF
d_gene: TRBD1
abundance: many
j_gene: TRBJ1-3
v_gene: TRBV12-3/TRBV12-4

CDR3nt: TGTGCCAGCAGCCAAGATCTCGCGGGGAGCTACAATGAGCAGTTCTTC
CDR3aa: CASSQDLAGSYNEQFF
d_gene: NA
abundance: many
j_gene: TRBJ2-1
v_gene: TRBV3-1

CDR3nt: TGCGCCAGCAGCCAAGAAGTCGGGCTTGGGGGCCGTCGGGAGGGCGGCGGGGAGCTGTTTTTT
CDR3aa: CASSQEVGLGGRREGGGELFF
d_gene: TRBD2
abundance: NA
j_gene: TRBJ2-2
v_gene: TRBV4-1

CDR3nt: TGTGCCAGCAGCTTAGAGGGATTCAATCAGCCCCAGCATTTT
CDR3aa: CASSLEGFNQPQHF
d_gene: NA
abundance: many
j_gene: TRBJ1-5
v_gene: TRBV11-2

CDR3nt: TGTGCCAGCACCCCGGGCGGTTTGCAAGAGACCCAGTACTTC
CDR3aa: CASTPGGLQETQYF
d_gene: NA
abundance: few
j_gene: TRBJ2-5
v_gene: TRBV28

CDR3nt: TGTGCCAGCAGCCTTGGCGAGCGGGAGGCCCCGGCAGATACGCAGTATTTT
CDR3aa: CASSLGEREAPADTQYF
d_gene: TRBD2
abundance: many
j_gene: TRBJ2-3
v_gene: TRBV9

CDR3nt: TGCAGCGTTTTGGGGGGACGTCCCACTGAAGCTTTCTTT
CDR3aa: CSVLGGRPTEAFF
d_gene: NA
abundance: many
j_gene: TRBJ1-1
v_gene: TRBV29-1